Following are 32 T cell receptor beta chains from one sample sequenced in a study of blood T cell repertoires in COVID-19. Clones were sequenced by immunoSEQ multiplex PCR, and TCRdb holds only the in-frame ones, with some missing. Of more than 70,000 clones detected, approximately 78% appear once; the ten largest clones hold about 4.8%. What was sequenced was peripheral blood. These TCRs come from an elderly woman with active or convalescent COVID-19.

The V and J genes are TRBV5-4 and TRBJ2-2; the match to TRBD2 covers 12 bases. CDR3 size: 15 residues. The V gene's germline CDR1 is SGHNT and CDR2 YYREEE (reference sequence). V trimming: 3 bases; J trimming: 7 bases; junction bases outside the gene matches: 4. Here the CDR3 reads CASSSSGRANGELFF. CDR3 sequence (DNA): TGTGCCAGCAGCTCTAGCGGGAGGGCTAACGGGGAGCTGTTTTTT.

This clone has a handful of counts. Other nucleotide sequences in the sample specify the same CDR3. J is TRBJ1-1 and V is TRBV6-4; TRBD1 matches at 10 bases. V was pared by 6 bases and J by 4 bases, with 8 bases of the junction left unmatched. Germline V lookup: CDR1 MRHNA, CDR2 SNTAGT. This CDR3 contains 15 residues. The CDR3 reads CASSHGQGEVTEAFF. In nucleotides, the CDR3 is TGTGCCAGCAGCCACGGACAGGGGGAAGTCACTGAAGCTTTCTTT.

A single count supports this clone. V and J are TRBV5-1 and TRBJ2-6; TRBD1 matches at 9 bases. The CDR3 sequence is 19 residues long. With V trimmed by 0 bases and J by 1 base, 8 bases remained unmatched. The germline CDR1 and CDR2 sequences are SGHRS and YFSETQ. The CDR3 DNA follows: TGCGCCAGCAGCTTGGCCGGGGGACAGGGACCATCTGGGGCCAACGTCCTGACTTTC. As protein: CASSLAGGQGPSGANVLTF. The full variable domain, in which reference TRBV5-1 and TRBJ2-6 provide the parts outside the CDR3, is KAGVTQTPRYLIKTRGQQVTLSCSPISGHRSVSWYQQTPGQGLQFLFEYFSETQRNKGNFPGRFSGRQFSNSRSEMNVSTLELGDSALYLCASSLAGGQGPSGANVLTFGAGSRLTVL.

J is TRBJ2-7 and V is TRBV10-3; TRBD1 aligns across 8 bases. Germline V gene data show CDR1 as ENHRY and CDR2 as SYGVKD. J gave up 3 bases and V 4 bases, and 8 bases lay outside the gene matches. CDR3 length: 15 amino acids. CDR3 coding DNA: TGTGCCATCAGTGGGGGGACAGGCGACTACTACGAGCAGTACTTC. Translating it yields CAISGGTGDYYEQYF.

The chain recombines TRBV21-1 with TRBJ2-3; no check of the table's D call, TRBD1, against the DNA was made. TRBV21-1 is a known pseudogene. The CDR3 runs to 17 residues. The CDR3 DNA reads as TGTGCCAGCAGCAAAGGCGGGGACAGGTATATCCCAGATACGCAGTATTTT. It is translated as CASSKGGDRYIPDTQYF.

This chain uses TRBV7-9 with TRBJ1-5; 9 bases match TRBD1. The CDR3 is made up of 15 amino acids. Trimming at V came to 5 bases and at J to 4 bases, leaving 6 bases not matched to a gene. CDR1 and CDR2 (germline): SEHNR, FQNEAQ (reference sequence). The CDR3 DNA reads as TGTGCCAGCAGCCAGGGACAGGGAGTAAATCAGCCCCAGCATTTT. This gives the protein CASSQGQGVNQPQHF. The whole variable domain, remainder taken from reference TRBV7-9 and TRBJ1-5, is DTGVSQNPRHKITKRGQNVTFRCDPISEHNRLYWYRQTLGQGPEFLTYFQNEAQLEKSRLLSDRFSAERPKGSFSTLEIQRTEQGDSAMYLCASSQGQGVNQPQHFGDGTRLSIL.

The chain combines TRBV27 with TRBJ1-3, with D maybe TRBD1 (5 bases). Trimming shortened V by 5 bases and J by 0 bases, and 8 bases separated the two germline ends. This CDR3 is 14 amino acids long. Germline V gives CDR1 MNHEY, CDR2 SMNVEV (reference sequence). CDR3 in DNA: TGTGCCAGCAGTACAGGAAGCTCTGGAAACACCATATATTTT. It encodes CASSTGSSGNTIYF.

This clone was picked up one time. The chain links TRBV3-1 (or the pseudogene TRBV3-2) to TRBJ1-1; the D is unclear. The CDR3 length is 12 residues. CDR1 is LGHDT, CDR2 YNNKEL, per germline (reference sequence). The V gene lost 8 bases and the J gene lost 1 base, with 8 bases spanning the gap. Written as DNA, the CDR3 is TGTGCCAGCGAGGGAGCGAACACTGAAGCTTTCTTT. It codes for CASEGANTEAFF.

The rearrangement links TRBV30 to TRBJ1-1; D remains unclear. CDR3 length equals 13 residues. Germline loops: CDR1 GTSNPN, CDR2 SVGIG (reference sequence). The V end lost 3 bases, the J end lost 1 base, and 9 bases lay between the germline ends. The CDR3 sequence is CAWSLHRNTEAFF. CDR3 nucleotides: TGTGCCTGGAGCCTTCACAGGAACACTGAAGCTTTCTTT.

The chain recombines TRBV6-2 or TRBV6-3 with TRBJ2-7; D uncertain. Trimming stripped 2 bases from V and 5 bases from J, with 7 bases between. This CDR3 is built from 12 residues. Per the germline V gene, CDR1 is MNHEY and CDR2 is SVGEGT. In DNA form, the CDR3 reads TGTGCCAGCAGTTACCTTTATAACGAGCAGTACTTC. Amino acids: CASSYLYNEQYF.

This CDR3 is CASSNGRVYNEQFF. The CDR3 DNA is TGCGCCAGCAGCAACGGCCGGGTTTACAATGAGCAGTTCTTC. V and J are TRBV5-1 and TRBJ2-1, with D uncertain. Germline values: CDR1 SGHRS, CDR2 YFSETQ. V was clipped by 4 bases and J by 4 bases, with 12 bases between them. The CDR3 covers 14 residues.

The chain employs TRBV21-1 and TRBJ1-3. TRBV21-1 is assigned pseudogene status. The CDR3 has 17 amino acids. The CDR3 is CASSKASERPSGNTIYF. CDR3 bases: TGTGCCAGCAGCAAAGCAAGCGAACGACCATCTGGAAACACCATATATTTT.

This chain connects TRBV14 to TRBJ1-1, with no clear D. CDR1 and CDR2 (germline): SGHDN, FVKESK. Between the trimmed V and J ends, which lost 1 base and 1 base, there was a span of 7 bases. The CDR3 loop spans 14 amino acids. CDR3 residues: CASSQGHSNTEAFF. CDR3 DNA sequence: TGTGCCAGCAGCCAAGGACATTCGAACACTGAAGCTTTCTTT.

This chain links TRBV6-5 with TRBJ2-7, with TRBD1 as a possible D gene (6 bases). Trimming left V 6 bases short and J 6 bases short, with 15 bases between. This CDR3 is 13 amino acids long. From germline, CDR1 is MNHEY and CDR2 SVGAGI. The CDR3 nucleotides read TGTGCCAGCAGGCTACAGGGATCTCTCGAGCAGTACTTC. It codes for CASRLQGSLEQYF.

The chain joins TRBV11-3 to TRBJ1-1; 11 bases match TRBD1. Losses at the gene ends were 5 bases for V and 8 bases for J; bases not matched to a gene: 7. Germline-derived CDR1 and CDR2 are SGHNT and YENEEA. The CDR3 covers 14 residues. This CDR3 reads CASSPGTGGIEAFF. The CDR3 DNA reads TGTGCCAGCAGCCCCGGGACAGGGGGTATCGAAGCTTTCTTT.

The chain joins TRBV7-3 to TRBJ2-6; the D gene is possibly TRBD1 (5 bases). Germline loops: CDR1 SGHTA, CDR2 FQGTGA. The CDR3 has 16 residues. V lost 5 bases and J lost 1, with 12 bases in between. As DNA, the CDR3 is TGTGCCAGCAGCCAGGGAACAATTTCTGGGGCCAACGTCCTGACTTTC. Translating gives CASSQGTISGANVLTF.

This clone appeared a single time. The V call is TRBV11-3, the J call TRBJ2-5; 11 positions agree with TRBD2. The CDR3 has 17 residues. CDR1 and CDR2 from the germline V gene are SGHNT and YENEEA. The J segment lost 5 bases and the V segment lost 8 bases, leaving 16 bases of the junction unmatched. CDR3 loop: CASAEHGLAGGMETQYF. The CDR3 region has the DNA TGTGCCAGCGCCGAACATGGGCTAGCGGGAGGAATGGAGACCCAGTACTTC.

CDR3 amino acids: CASSPTGKSNQPQHF. The CDR3 DNA reads as TGTGCCAGCAGTCCGACAGGGAAGAGCAATCAGCCCCAGCATTTT. This chain connects TRBV28 to TRBJ1-5; 7 nucleotides agree with TRBD1. CDR1 and CDR2 (germline): MDHEN, SYDVKM. The CDR3 totals 15 residues. V lost 5 bases and J lost 1; bases outside the gene matches: 5.

The rearrangement uses TRBV5-1 and TRBJ2-1; TRBD2 aligns across 11 bases. Germline loops: CDR1 SGHRS, CDR2 YFSETQ. There are 16 residues in the CDR3. J gave up 4 bases and V 1 base, and 4 bases lay outside the gene matches. Here the CDR3 reads CASSLTSGSLYNEQFF. The CDR3 DNA follows: TGCGCCAGCAGCTTGACTAGCGGGAGTTTGTACAATGAGCAGTTCTTC.

This clone was detected only once. This chain joins TRBV27 and TRBJ1-4; 10 bases map to TRBD1. This CDR3 is built from 18 residues. CDR1 is MNHEY, CDR2 SMNVEV, per germline (reference sequence). V dropped 6 bases and J dropped 8; count of bases not matched to a gene: 18. The CDR3 protein is CASSLVGTGVVFEEKLFF. Here the CDR3 DNA reads TGTGCCAGCAGCTTAGTAGGGACAGGGGTGGTTTTTGAGGAAAAACTGTTTTTT.

CDR3 residues: CASSEAHRGTNTEAFF. CDR3 sequence (DNA): TGTGCCAGCAGTGAAGCCCACAGGGGGACGAACACTGAAGCTTTCTTT. The chain joins TRBV2 to TRBJ1-1, with 8 bases identical to TRBD1. The trim removed 0 bases at V and 1 base at J, leaving 4 bases unmatched. Germline lookup yields CDR1 SNHLY and CDR2 FYNNEI. This CDR3 spans 16 amino acids.

The rearrangement links TRBV27 to TRBJ1-1; a weak D match, TRBD1 (6 bases). The length of the CDR3 is 16 residues. Germline V gene sequence: CDR1 MNHEY, CDR2 SMNVEV (reference sequence). V was trimmed by 1 base and J by 0 bases, leaving 12 bases between them. Here the CDR3 reads CASSLWAGAMNTEAFF. CDR3 sequence (DNA): TGTGCCAGCAGTTTATGGGCAGGGGCCATGAACACTGAAGCTTTCTTT.

V is TRBV27 and J is TRBJ1-5; D gene ambiguous. The CDR3 loop spans 14 amino acids. Germline V gene sequence: CDR1 MNHEY, CDR2 SMNVEV (reference sequence). The germline V and J ends were trimmed by 7 bases and 0 bases, with 10 bases remaining between them. The CDR3 sequence: CASNFRYSNQPQHF. DNA of the CDR3: TGTGCCAGCAATTTTAGATATAGCAATCAGCCCCAGCATTTT.

V usage is TRBV28 and J usage is TRBJ1-6; 7 positions match TRBD1. V was pared by 6 bases and J by 9 bases, with 5 bases of the junction left unmatched. The germline V gene has CDR1 MDHEN and CDR2 SYDVKM. The CDR3 is 13 amino acids. CDR3 DNA sequence: TGTGCCAGCAGGAGACAGGGCGGTTCACCCCTCCACTTT. Translated, it gives CASRRQGGSPLHF.

In its sample, this clone was seen a few times. V usage is TRBV29-1 and J usage is TRBJ2-7; TRBD1 aligns across 7 bases. The V segment lost 7 bases and the J segment 3 bases; nucleotides outside the gene matches: 6. This CDR3 is built from 12 residues. In germline, CDR1 is SQVTM, CDR2 ANQGSEA. CDR3 region: CSALRTGYEQYF. CDR3 nucleotides: TGCAGCGCCCTGAGGACAGGCTACGAGCAGTACTTC.

This chain uses TRBV11-3 with TRBJ1-2; 7 bases align to TRBD1. Germline V gene sequence: CDR1 SGHNT, CDR2 YENEEA. The CDR3 sequence is 14 residues long. V was clipped by 7 bases and J by 3 bases; unmatched bases: 8. The CDR3 coding sequence is TGTGCCAGCACCCAAACCGGGACAGACTATGGCTACACCTTC. Translation gives CASTQTGTDYGYTF.

The V call is TRBV4-1, the J call TRBJ2-6; 11 bases align to TRBD2. Germline loops: CDR1 MGHRA, CDR2 YSYEKL. The J segment lost 1 base and the V segment lost 2 bases, leaving 1 base of the junction unmatched. There are 17 residues in the CDR3. The CDR3 region has the DNA TGCGCCAGCAGCCAACTAGCGGGAGGTTCTGGGGCCAACGTCCTGACTTTC. Encoded protein: CASSQLAGGSGANVLTF.

The genes are TRBV28 and TRBJ1-1; 7 nucleotides agree with TRBD1. Germline V gene sequence: CDR1 MDHEN, CDR2 SYDVKM. With V trimmed by 4 bases and J by 4 bases, 9 bases remained unmatched. This CDR3 has 15 amino acids. CDR3 sequence: CASSSPDRVATEAFF. The CDR3 DNA sequence: TGTGCCAGCAGTTCCCCCGACAGGGTGGCCACTGAAGCTTTCTTT.

CDR3 sequence (DNA): TGTGCCAGCAGCTCGGTAGGCGTGGGGGCAGAGACCCAGTACTTC. Encoded protein: CASSSVGVGAETQYF. V is TRBV7-2 and J is TRBJ2-5; TRBD1 might be the D (6 bases). This CDR3 has 15 amino acids. CDR1 and CDR2 from the germline V gene are SGHTA and FQGNSA. The V end was cut by 4 bases, the J end by 4 bases, with 16 bases between.

The chain is built from TRBV30 and TRBJ1-1; a possible D gene is TRBD1 (5 bases). Germline assignment: CDR1 GTSNPN and CDR2 SVGIG (reference sequence). The CDR3 runs 14 residues. Deletions cut 4 bases from V and 5 bases from J, with 17 bases between. CDR3 in amino acids: CAWNRQTLGTEAFF. CDR3 DNA: TGTGCCTGGAATCGACAGACCCTGGGTACTGAAGCTTTCTTT.

This chain uses TRBV27 with TRBJ2-2; a weak D match, TRBD1 (6 bases). CDR1 MNHEY and CDR2 SMNVEV come from the germline V gene (reference sequence). The CDR3 sequence is 13 residues long. With 5 bases removed from V and 7 bases from J, the gap between germline ends came to 11 bases. CDR3 sequence (DNA): TGTGCCAGCAGTCTCCGACAGGTCGGGGAGCTGTTTTTT. The encoded protein is CASSLRQVGELFF.

This clone was recorded once. CDR3 loop: CASSPTTGGSYEQYF. CDR3 sequence (DNA): TGTGCCAGCTCACCGACAACAGGGGGCTCCTACGAGCAGTACTTC. The chain joins TRBV18 to TRBJ2-7; 8 positions agree with TRBD1. The germline gives CDR1 KGHSH, CDR2 LQKENI. CDR3 length equals 15 residues. Germline trimming cut 3 bases from V and 0 bases from J; bases unmatched to any gene: 4.